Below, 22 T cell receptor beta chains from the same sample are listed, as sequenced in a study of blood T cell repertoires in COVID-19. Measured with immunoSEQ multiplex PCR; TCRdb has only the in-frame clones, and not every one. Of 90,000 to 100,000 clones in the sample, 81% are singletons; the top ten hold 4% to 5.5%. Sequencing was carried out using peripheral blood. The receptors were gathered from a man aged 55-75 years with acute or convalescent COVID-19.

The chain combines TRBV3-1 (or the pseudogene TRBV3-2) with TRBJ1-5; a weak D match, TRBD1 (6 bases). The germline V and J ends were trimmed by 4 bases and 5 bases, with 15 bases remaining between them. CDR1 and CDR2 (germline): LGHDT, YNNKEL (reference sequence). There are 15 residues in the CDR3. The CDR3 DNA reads TGTGCCAGCAGCCTTGGACCACAGGGCCATCAGCCCCAGCATTTT. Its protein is CASSLGPQGHQPQHF.

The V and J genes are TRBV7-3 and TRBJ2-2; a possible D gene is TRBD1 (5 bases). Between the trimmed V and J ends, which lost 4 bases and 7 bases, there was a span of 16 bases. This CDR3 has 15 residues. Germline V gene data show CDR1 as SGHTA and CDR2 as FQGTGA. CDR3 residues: CASSSTGRWVGELFF. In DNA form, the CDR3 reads TGTGCCAGCAGCTCCACAGGAAGATGGGTCGGGGAGCTGTTTTTT.

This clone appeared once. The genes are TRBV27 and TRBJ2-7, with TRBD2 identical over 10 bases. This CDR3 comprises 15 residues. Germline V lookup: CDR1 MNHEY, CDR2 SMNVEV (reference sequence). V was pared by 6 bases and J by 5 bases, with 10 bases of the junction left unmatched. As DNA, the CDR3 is TGTGCCAGCAGCCTGGGGCGGACTAGCGGCCACGAGCAGTACTTC. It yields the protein CASSLGRTSGHEQYF.

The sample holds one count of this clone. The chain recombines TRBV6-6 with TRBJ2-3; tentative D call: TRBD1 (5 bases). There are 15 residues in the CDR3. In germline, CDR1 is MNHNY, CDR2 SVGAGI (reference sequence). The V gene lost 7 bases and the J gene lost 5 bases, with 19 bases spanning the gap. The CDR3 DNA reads TGTGCCAGCACCCACATCCAGGGTTTAGTAGATACGCAGTATTTT. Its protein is CASTHIQGLVDTQYF.

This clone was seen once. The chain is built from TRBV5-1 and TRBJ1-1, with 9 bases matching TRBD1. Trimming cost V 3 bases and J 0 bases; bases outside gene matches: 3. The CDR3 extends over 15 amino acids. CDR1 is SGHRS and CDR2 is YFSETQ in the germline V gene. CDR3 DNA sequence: TGCGCCAGCAGCTGGACAGGGGAATTGAACACTGAAGCTTTCTTT. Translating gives CASSWTGELNTEAFF.

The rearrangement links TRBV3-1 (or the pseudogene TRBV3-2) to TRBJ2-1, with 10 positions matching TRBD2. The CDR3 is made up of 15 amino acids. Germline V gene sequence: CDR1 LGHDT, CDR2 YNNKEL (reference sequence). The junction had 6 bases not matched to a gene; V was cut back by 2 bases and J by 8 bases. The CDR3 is CASSQPRLAGDEQFF. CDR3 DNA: TGTGCCAGCAGCCAACCCCGACTAGCGGGTGATGAGCAGTTCTTC.

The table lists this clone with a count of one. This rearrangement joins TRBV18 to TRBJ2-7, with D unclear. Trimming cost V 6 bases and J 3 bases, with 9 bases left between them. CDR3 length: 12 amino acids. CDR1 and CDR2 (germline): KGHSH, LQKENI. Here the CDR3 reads CASSRQDYEQYF. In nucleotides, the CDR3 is TGTGCCAGCTCGCGACAAGACTACGAGCAGTACTTC.

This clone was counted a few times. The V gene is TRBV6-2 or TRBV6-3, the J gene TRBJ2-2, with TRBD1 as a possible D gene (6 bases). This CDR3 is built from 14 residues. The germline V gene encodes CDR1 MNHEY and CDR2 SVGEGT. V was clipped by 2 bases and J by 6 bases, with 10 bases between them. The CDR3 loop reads CASSYTRGSGELFF. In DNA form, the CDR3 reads TGTGCCAGCAGTTACACCAGGGGCTCCGGGGAGCTGTTTTTT.

CDR3 nucleotide sequence: TGTGCCAGCAGTGTTCAGGGGGTCACTGAAGCTTTCTTT. It yields the protein CASSVQGVTEAFF. This chain links TRBV2 with TRBJ1-1, with 7 bases lining up with TRBD1. Unmatched junction bases numbered 3, after V lost 4 bases and J lost 4 bases. The CDR3 runs to 13 residues. CDR1 and CDR2 from the germline V gene are SNHLY and FYNNEI.

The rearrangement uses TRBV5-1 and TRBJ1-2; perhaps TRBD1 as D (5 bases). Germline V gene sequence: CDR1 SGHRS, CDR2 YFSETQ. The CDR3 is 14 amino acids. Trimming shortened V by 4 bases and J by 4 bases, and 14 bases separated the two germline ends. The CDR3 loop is CASSPQQDFYGYTF. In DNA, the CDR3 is TGCGCCAGCAGCCCCCAACAGGATTTCTATGGCTACACCTTC.

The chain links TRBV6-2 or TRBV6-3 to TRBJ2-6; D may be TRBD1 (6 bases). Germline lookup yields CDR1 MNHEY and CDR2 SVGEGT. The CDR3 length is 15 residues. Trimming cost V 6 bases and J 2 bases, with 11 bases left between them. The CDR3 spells CASSTGFPGANVLTF. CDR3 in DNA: TGTGCCAGCAGCACAGGGTTCCCTGGGGCCAACGTCCTGACTTTC.

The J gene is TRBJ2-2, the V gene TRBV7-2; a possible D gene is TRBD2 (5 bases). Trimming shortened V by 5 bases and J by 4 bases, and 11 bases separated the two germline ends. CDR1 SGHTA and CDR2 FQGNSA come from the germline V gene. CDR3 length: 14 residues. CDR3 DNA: TGTGCCAGCAGCCCCAGTCGGGGCACCGGGGAGCTGTTTTTT. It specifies CASSPSRGTGELFF.

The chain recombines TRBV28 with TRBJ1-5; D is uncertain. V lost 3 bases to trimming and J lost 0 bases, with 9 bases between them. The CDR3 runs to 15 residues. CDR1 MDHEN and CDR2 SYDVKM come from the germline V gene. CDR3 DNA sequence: TGTGCCAGCAGTTTGGGCAGCAATAGCAATCAGCCCCAGCATTTT. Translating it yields CASSLGSNSNQPQHF.

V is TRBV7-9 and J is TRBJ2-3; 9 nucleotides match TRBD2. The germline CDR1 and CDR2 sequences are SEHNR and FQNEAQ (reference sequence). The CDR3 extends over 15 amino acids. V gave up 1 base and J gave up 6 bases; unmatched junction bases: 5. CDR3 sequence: CASSLVSGLADTQYF. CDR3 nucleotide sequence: TGTGCCAGCAGCTTAGTCTCAGGACTAGCGGATACGCAGTATTTT.

Written as DNA, the CDR3 is TGCGCCAGCAGTGAGTCCAACAGGGGGACCTACGAGCAGTACTTC. It codes for CASSESNRGTYEQYF. The rearrangement uses TRBV10-2 and TRBJ2-7, with 8 bases aligning to TRBD1. Germline V lookup: CDR1 WSHSY, CDR2 SAAADI. The trim removed 0 bases at V and 2 bases at J, leaving 3 bases unmatched. The CDR3 is 15 amino acids.

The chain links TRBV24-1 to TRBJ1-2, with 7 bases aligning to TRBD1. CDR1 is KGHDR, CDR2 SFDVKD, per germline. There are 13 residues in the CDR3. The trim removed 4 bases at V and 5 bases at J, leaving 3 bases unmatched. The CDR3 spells CATSDTGVYGYTF. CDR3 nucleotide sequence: TGTGCCACCAGTGACACAGGGGTTTATGGCTACACCTTC.

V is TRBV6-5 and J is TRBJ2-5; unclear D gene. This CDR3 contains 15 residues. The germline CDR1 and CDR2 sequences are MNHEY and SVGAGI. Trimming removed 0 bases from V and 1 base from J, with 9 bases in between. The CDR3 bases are TGTGCCAGCAGTTACTCAACCTGGGCCCAAGAGACCCAGTACTTC. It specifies CASSYSTWAQETQYF.

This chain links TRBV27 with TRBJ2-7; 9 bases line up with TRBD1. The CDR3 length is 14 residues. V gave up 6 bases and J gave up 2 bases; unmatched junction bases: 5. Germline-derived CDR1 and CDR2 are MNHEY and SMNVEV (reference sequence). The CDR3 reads CASRIGQGPYEQYF. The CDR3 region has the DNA TGTGCCAGCAGGATAGGACAGGGGCCCTACGAGCAGTACTTC.

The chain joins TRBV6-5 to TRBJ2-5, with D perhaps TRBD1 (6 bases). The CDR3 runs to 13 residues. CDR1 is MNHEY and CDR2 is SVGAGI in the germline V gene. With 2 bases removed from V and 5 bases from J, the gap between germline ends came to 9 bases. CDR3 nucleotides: TGTGCCAGCAGTTACCAGGGGCGGGAGACCCAGTACTTC. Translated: CASSYQGRETQYF.

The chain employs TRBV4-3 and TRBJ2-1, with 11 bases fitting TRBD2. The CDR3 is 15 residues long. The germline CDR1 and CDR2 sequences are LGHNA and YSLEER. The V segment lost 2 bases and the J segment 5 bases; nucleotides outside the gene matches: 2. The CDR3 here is CASSQLLAGDNEQFF. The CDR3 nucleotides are TGCGCCAGCAGCCAATTACTAGCGGGGGACAATGAGCAGTTCTTC.

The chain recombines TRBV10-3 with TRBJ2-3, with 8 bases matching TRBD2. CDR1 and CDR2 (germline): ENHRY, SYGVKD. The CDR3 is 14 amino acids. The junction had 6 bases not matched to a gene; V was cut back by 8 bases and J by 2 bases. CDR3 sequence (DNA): TGTGCCATCCGTACTAGCGGATACACAGATACGCAGTATTTT. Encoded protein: CAIRTSGYTDTQYF.

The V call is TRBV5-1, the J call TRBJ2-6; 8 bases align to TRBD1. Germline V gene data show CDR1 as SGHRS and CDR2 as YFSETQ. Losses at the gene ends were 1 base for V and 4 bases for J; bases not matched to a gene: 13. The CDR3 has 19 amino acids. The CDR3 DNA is TGCGCCAGCAGCTTGCCAGGGGGCGAGGGAAAGCCCGGGGCCAACGTCCTGACTTTC. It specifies CASSLPGGEGKPGANVLTF.